The subject of this entry is one T cell receptor (beta chain). Measured with immunoSEQ multiplex PCR; TCRdb has only the in-frame clones, and not every one. The sample holds around 250,000 clones, 80% to 90% seen once. CDR3 size: 13 residues. Germline V lookup: CDR1 SGHNT, CDR2 YYREEE (reference sequence). V dropped 2 bases and J dropped 6 bases, with 11 bases sitting between them. This specimen belongs to a study of blood T cell repertoires in COVID-19. This receptor was taken from a woman aged 25 to 45 who had recovered from COVID-19. This rearrangement joins TRBV5-4 to TRBJ1-2, with D possibly matching TRBD1 (6 bases). The sequenced sample consisted of PBMCs or T cells enriched from blood (not recorded which). CDR3 sequence reads: CASSFTGIHGYTF. The CDR3 region has the DNA TGTGCCAGCAGCTTTACAGGGATCCATGGCTACACCTTC. Looking up the rest from reference TRBV5-4 and TRBJ1-2 gives the full variable domain: ETGVTQSPTHLIKTRGQQVTLRCSSQSGHNTVSWYQQALGQGPQFIFQYYREEENGRGNFPPRFSGLQFPNYSSELNVNALELDDSALYLCASSFTGIHGYTFGSGTRLTVV.